The T cell receptor (beta chain) under discussion was sequenced for a study of T cell responses to AZD1222 COVID-19 vaccine. Study findings and constraints: The donors showed a predominance of white British ancestry and of females, with possible underestimation of clonal diversity. Following two doses of AZD1222, Spike-specific TCR breadth and depth rose. Repertoire sampling occurred only after the peak T cell response. Spike as a whole was targeted by vaccine-associated CD4 TCRs, dominant at 160-218 and 743-854.

Points on this clone: Its antigen is unidentified.

Libraries were prepared by immunoSEQ multiplex PCR; TCRdb keeps only in-frame clonotypes and omits some of them. The sample records roughly 200,000 clones, around nine tenths being singletons. In germline, CDR1 is KGHSH, CDR2 LQKENI. This CDR3 is 12 amino acids long. V shed 3 bases and J shed 2 bases, with 2 bases lying between them. The chain employs TRBV18 and TRBJ2-1, with unresolved D. Sequences were derived from peripheral blood, sampled 28 days after the second dose of the MenACWY control vaccine. The TCR originated in an adult who received the MenACWY meningococcal vaccine as a control. In nucleotides, the CDR3 is TGTGCCAGCTCACCCACCTACAATGAGCAGTTCTTC. Protein product: CASSPTYNEQFF.